These 23 T cell receptor beta chains share one sample of origin, sequenced in a study of immune cell composition in non-small cell lung cancer. Normal lung was sampled as far from the tumour as possible, at least 3 cm. Measured with immunoSEQ multiplex PCR; TCRdb has only the in-frame clones, and not every one. The sample carries some 3,100 clones, over 60% recorded once. These data also formed part of another study, on CD4 T cells in lung cancer.

The specimen was non-adjacent lung tissue. The receptors come from a human donor with non-small cell lung cancer.

This chain connects TRBV6-5 to TRBJ2-7, with D perhaps matching TRBD2 (5 bases). Germline V lookup: CDR1 MNHEY, CDR2 SVGAGI. This CDR3 has 14 residues. V was trimmed by 4 bases and J by 7 bases, leaving 17 bases between them. CDR3 residues: CASSSGIGSGEQYV. For the CDR3, the DNA is TGTGCCAGCAGTTCCGGGATAGGGTCTGGAGAGCAGTACGTC.

The chain has TRBV6-4 and TRBJ2-1, with TRBD1 as a possible D gene (5 bases). V lost 0 bases and J lost 12, with 12 bases in between. In germline, CDR1 is MRHNA, CDR2 SNTAGT. This CDR3 spans 13 amino acids. The CDR3 DNA sequence: TGTGCCAGCAGTGACTCCGAGACAGATAGGCAGTTCTTC. This codes for CASSDSETDRQFF.

This chain uses TRBV5-4 with TRBJ2-5; tentatively, D is TRBD2 (5 bases). With the DNA end fitting TRBJ2-7 better, the J assignment may be wrong. This CDR3 has 14 residues. From germline, CDR1 is SGHNT and CDR2 YYREEE (reference sequence). The CDR3 DNA follows: TGTGCCAGCAGCCTGAGCGGAGGCGTAGACGAGCAGTACTTC. Protein: CASSLSGGVDEQYF.

V and J are TRBV10-2 and TRBJ1-1; 7 bases are a match to TRBD1. The CDR3 consists of 17 residues. The ends lost 0 bases at V and 4 bases at J; junction bases unmatched: 11. The germline V gene encodes CDR1 WSHSY and CDR2 SAAADI. The CDR3 here is CASSESTSTGFGTEAFF. The CDR3, as DNA: TGCGCCAGCAGTGAGTCGACTTCGACAGGGTTCGGCACTGAAGCTTTCTTT.

The chain carries TRBV30 and TRBJ2-2, with TRBD2 matching 13 bases. V gave up 6 bases and J gave up 7 bases; unmatched junction bases: 11. Germline V gene sequence: CDR1 GTSNPN, CDR2 SVGIG (reference sequence). The CDR3 runs to 16 residues. The CDR3 DNA follows: TGTGCCTGCCCAGCGAAACTAGCGGGAGGGAACGGGGAGCTGTTTTTT. It is translated as CACPAKLAGGNGELFF. The full variable domain, in which reference TRBV30 and TRBJ2-2 provide the parts outside the CDR3, is SQTIHQWPATLVQPVGSPLSLECTVEGTSNPNLYWYRQAAGRGLQLLFYSVGIGQISSEVPQNLSASRPQDRQFILSSKKLLLSDSGFYLCACPAKLAGGNGELFFGEGSRLTVL.

The table lists this clone with a few counts. This sequence joins TRBV6-5 and TRBJ2-5; the D gene is possibly TRBD2 (5 bases). The germline CDR1 and CDR2 sequences are MNHEY and SVGAGI. Trimming removed 5 bases from V and 9 bases from J, with 19 bases in between. The CDR3 loop spans 14 amino acids. The CDR3 region is CASSLRTSGNSQYF. The CDR3 bases are TGTGCCAGCAGTCTTAGAACTTCCGGGAATTCCCAGTACTTC.

The V and J genes are TRBV6-6 and TRBJ2-5; tentatively, D is TRBD2 (5 bases). Germline loops: CDR1 MNHNY, CDR2 SVGAGI (reference sequence). The CDR3 spans 14 residues. V lost 6 bases and J lost 5, with 16 bases in between. The CDR3 loop reads CASSKTPGMETQYF. The CDR3 DNA reads TGTGCCAGCAGCAAGACTCCGGGGATGGAGACCCAGTACTTC.

This rearrangement joins TRBV10-3 to TRBJ1-1; TRBD1 agrees at 8 bases. CDR1 and CDR2 from the germline V gene are ENHRY and SYGVKD. The CDR3 contains 13 residues. The J segment lost 7 bases and the V segment lost 2 bases, leaving 3 bases of the junction unmatched. The CDR3 sequence: CAISEQGASEAFF. The CDR3 bases are TGTGCCATCAGTGAGCAGGGGGCAAGTGAAGCTTTCTTT.

The chain employs TRBV10-3 and TRBJ2-2; no clear D. Germline loops: CDR1 ENHRY, CDR2 SYGVKD. CDR3 length equals 15 residues. V dropped 6 bases and J dropped 5 bases, with 16 bases sitting between them. CDR3 in amino acids: CAIREPGGHTGELFF. CDR3 coding DNA: TGTGCCATCAGGGAGCCTGGTGGGCATACCGGGGAGCTGTTTTTT.

This clone was seen a single time. The chain joins TRBV9 to TRBJ2-7; TRBD2 is a possible D gene (5 bases). V lost 1 base and J 6 bases, leaving 11 bases between the germline ends. This CDR3 has 13 amino acids. The V gene's germline CDR1 is SGDLS and CDR2 YYNGEE. The CDR3 loop is CASSVFLAGEQYF. CDR3 nucleotide sequence: TGTGCCAGCAGCGTATTTCTAGCAGGCGAGCAGTACTTC.

This chain joins TRBV6-1 and TRBJ1-1; 7 positions agree with TRBD1. Germline CDR1 is MNHNS and CDR2 is SASEGT. The CDR3 is 11 amino acids. V lost 8 bases to trimming and J lost 4 bases; unmatched junction nucleotides: 1. CDR3 loop: CASDRATEAFF. DNA for the CDR3: TGTGCCAGCGACAGGGCCACTGAAGCTTTCTTT.

The rearrangement uses TRBV18 and TRBJ1-1; 8 bases align to TRBD1. V was pared by 3 bases and J by 4 bases, with 1 base of the junction left unmatched. CDR1 is KGHSH and CDR2 is LQKENI in the germline V gene. The CDR3 length is 13 residues. The CDR3 sequence: CASSPTGGTEAFF. CDR3 in DNA: TGTGCCAGCTCACCCACAGGGGGCACTGAAGCTTTCTTT.

This clone was detected a few times. J is TRBJ2-1 and V is TRBV6-5; 7 bases fit TRBD2. Losses at the gene ends were 7 bases for V and 6 bases for J; bases not matched to a gene: 6. The CDR3 is 13 amino acids. Germline assignment: CDR1 MNHEY and CDR2 SVGAGI. The CDR3: CASKGGSGNEQFF. CDR3 nucleotide sequence: TGTGCCAGCAAAGGCGGGAGTGGCAATGAGCAGTTCTTC.

The chain combines TRBV19 with TRBJ2-7; 8 positions agree with TRBD1. J was trimmed by 0 bases and V by 3 bases; bases with no gene match: 4. The CDR3 runs to 15 residues. Per the germline V gene, CDR1 is LNHDA and CDR2 is SQIVND (reference sequence). In DNA form, the CDR3 reads TGTGCCAGTAGTATTATGGGACAGGCCTCCTACGAGCAGTACTTC. Translated: CASSIMGQASYEQYF.

The J gene is TRBJ2-7, the V gene TRBV6-5; 10 bases agree with TRBD2. The CDR3 contains 14 residues. The V segment lost 5 bases and the J segment 2 bases; nucleotides outside the gene matches: 3. The germline CDR1 and CDR2 sequences are MNHEY and SVGAGI. The CDR3 DNA reads as TGTGCCAGCAGTCGAACTAGCGGGGCCTACGAGCAGTACTTC. Translating gives CASSRTSGAYEQYF.

The gene calls are TRBV19 and TRBJ1-3, with D perhaps matching TRBD1 (6 bases). The CDR3 spans 13 residues. Germline V gene sequence: CDR1 LNHDA, CDR2 SQIVND (reference sequence). Between the trimmed V and J ends, which lost 7 bases and 4 bases, there was a span of 11 bases. This chain's CDR3 is CASTDRSGNTIYF. The CDR3 DNA reads TGTGCCAGTACCGACAGGTCCGGAAACACCATATATTTT.

The V gene is TRBV6-1, the J gene TRBJ1-3; possible D gene TRBD1, 5 bases. The CDR3 totals 16 residues. The germline V gene encodes CDR1 MNHNS and CDR2 SASEGT. The ends were cut back, 4 bases at V and 4 bases at J, with 17 bases in the middle. The CDR3 bases are TGTGCCAGCAGTGCGCTAATCCGGGGGATCGGAAACACCATATATTTT. As protein: CASSALIRGIGNTIYF.

The chain carries TRBV5-1 and TRBJ2-1; D gene ambiguous. CDR3 length equals 16 residues. Looked up from germline, CDR1 is SGHRS and CDR2 is YFSETQ. Between the trimmed V and J ends, which lost 4 bases and 0 bases, there was a span of 14 bases. CDR3 nucleotide sequence: TGCGCCAGCAGCCCGAAAGCGCAAAGCTCCTACAATGAGCAGTTCTTC. Protein: CASSPKAQSSYNEQFF.

The V and J genes are TRBV2 and TRBJ1-6; D possibly corresponds to TRBD1 (6 bases). V was pared by 2 bases and J by 3 bases, with 8 bases between. The CDR3 length is 15 residues. Germline CDR1 is SNHLY and CDR2 is FYNNEI. CDR3 protein: CASSETQGYNSPLHF. In nucleotides, the CDR3 is TGTGCCAGCAGTGAAACACAGGGCTATAATTCACCCCTCCACTTT.

The V gene is TRBV28, the J gene TRBJ2-5; TRBD2 matches 13 bases. This CDR3 comprises 14 residues. Germline V CDR1 and CDR2: MDHEN, SYDVKM. V shed 7 bases and J 3 bases; nucleotides not matched to a gene: 2. This CDR3 reads CASTGLAGEETQYF. CDR3 nucleotide sequence: TGTGCCAGCACTGGACTAGCGGGAGAAGAGACCCAGTACTTC.

V is TRBV30 and J is TRBJ1-6; D call uncertain. The CDR3 runs to 15 residues. Germline V CDR1 and CDR2: GTSNPN, SVGIG (reference sequence). The V and J ends lost 0 bases and 5 bases respectively, with 11 bases between them. The CDR3 here is CAWSVISGNNSPLHF. The CDR3 DNA reads TGTGCCTGGAGTGTAATATCCGGGAATAATTCACCCCTCCACTTT.

This CDR3 reads CASRSEGQGLLSNQPQHF. In DNA, the CDR3 is TGTGCCAGTAGATCGGAAGGACAGGGCTTGTTGAGCAATCAGCCCCAGCATTTT. This sequence joins TRBV19 and TRBJ1-5; 8 bases agree with TRBD1. V was clipped by 6 bases and J by 1 base; unmatched bases: 14. The CDR3 spans 18 residues. Germline V gives CDR1 LNHDA, CDR2 SQIVND (reference sequence).

This rearrangement joins TRBV2 to TRBJ1-2, with a weak D call TRBD1 (6 bases). Between the trimmed V and J ends, which lost 6 bases and 5 bases, there was a span of 10 bases. In germline, CDR1 is SNHLY, CDR2 FYNNEI. The CDR3 sequence is 12 residues long. The CDR3 DNA sequence: TGTGCCAGCAGCCGGGACAAATATGGCTACACCTTC. This codes for CASSRDKYGYTF.